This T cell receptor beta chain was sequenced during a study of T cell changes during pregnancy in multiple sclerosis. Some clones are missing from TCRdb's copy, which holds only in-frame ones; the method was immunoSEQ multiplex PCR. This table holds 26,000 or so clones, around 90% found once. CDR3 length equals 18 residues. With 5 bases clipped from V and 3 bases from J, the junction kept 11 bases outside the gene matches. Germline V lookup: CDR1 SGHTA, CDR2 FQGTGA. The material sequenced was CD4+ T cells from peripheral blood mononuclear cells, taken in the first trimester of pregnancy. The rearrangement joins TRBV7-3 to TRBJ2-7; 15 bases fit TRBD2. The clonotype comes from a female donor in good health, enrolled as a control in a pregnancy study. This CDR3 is CASSPNGRTSGRGYEQYF. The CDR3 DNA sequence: TGTGCCAGCAGCCCCAATGGGCGGACTAGCGGGAGGGGCTACGAGCAGTACTTC.